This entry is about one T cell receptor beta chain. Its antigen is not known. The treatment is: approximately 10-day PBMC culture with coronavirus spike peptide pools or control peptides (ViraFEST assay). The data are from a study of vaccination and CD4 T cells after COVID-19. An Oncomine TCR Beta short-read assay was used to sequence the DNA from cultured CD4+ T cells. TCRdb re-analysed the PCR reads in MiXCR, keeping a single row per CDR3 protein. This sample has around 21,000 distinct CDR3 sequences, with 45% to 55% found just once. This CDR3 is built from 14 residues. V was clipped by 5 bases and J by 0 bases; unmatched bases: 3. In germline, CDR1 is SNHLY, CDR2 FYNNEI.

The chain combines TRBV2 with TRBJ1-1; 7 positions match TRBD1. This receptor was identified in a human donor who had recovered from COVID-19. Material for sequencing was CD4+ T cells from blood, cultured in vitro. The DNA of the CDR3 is TGTGCCAGCAGTACACAGGGGATGAACACTGAAGCTTTCTTT. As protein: CASSTQGMNTEAFF. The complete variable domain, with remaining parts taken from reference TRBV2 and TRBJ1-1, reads EPEVTQTPSHQVTQMGQEVILRCVPISNHLYFYWYRQILGQKVEFLVSFYNNEISEKSEIFDDQFSVERPDGSNFTLKIRSTKLEDSAMYFCASSTQGMNTEAFFGQGTRLTVV.